This passage covers 17 T cell receptor beta chains from one sample sequenced in a study of T cell responses to AZD1222 COVID-19 vaccine. TCRdb's table, derived via immunoSEQ multiplex PCR, lists solely in-frame clones and lacks some. The sample has 85,000 to 100,000 clones; around 90% are singletons. Material: peripheral blood, obtained on day 0 of AZD1222 vaccination. The origin of the receptors is an adult in good health.

The J gene is TRBJ2-7, the V gene TRBV7-2; 8 nucleotides match TRBD1. V was pared by 5 bases and J by 2 bases, with 5 bases of the junction left unmatched. This CDR3 is built from 14 residues. The germline gives CDR1 SGHTA, CDR2 FQGNSA. In DNA, the CDR3 is TGTGCCAGCAGCGAACAGGGGGGACCCTACGAGCAGTACTTC. Encoded protein: CASSEQGGPYEQYF.

The chain is built from TRBV14 and TRBJ2-2; TRBD1 aligns across 8 bases. Germline V gene sequence: CDR1 SGHDN, CDR2 FVKESK. V trimming: 4 bases; J trimming: 5 bases; junction bases outside the gene matches: 3. The CDR3 sequence is 14 residues long. CDR3 sequence: CASSRTGNTGELFF. CDR3 nucleotides: TGTGCCAGCAGCCGGACAGGGAATACCGGGGAGCTGTTTTTT.

The J gene is TRBJ1-6, the V gene TRBV27; the D gene is possibly TRBD1 (6 bases). V was pared by 0 bases and J by 16 bases, with 19 bases between. Germline CDR1 MNHEY, CDR2 SMNVEV (reference sequence). The CDR3 extends over 15 amino acids. The CDR3 loop is CASSLSGQGLYPLHF. Here the CDR3 DNA reads TGTGCCAGCAGTTTATCGGGGCAGGGGTTATACCCGCTCCACTTT.

V is TRBV19 and J is TRBJ1-5; D gene uncertain. This CDR3 spans 14 amino acids. Trimming removed 3 bases at V and 1 base at J, with 7 bases between. In germline, CDR1 is LNHDA, CDR2 SQIVND (reference sequence). The CDR3 nucleotides are TGTGCCAGTAGTATTATGGACAGCAATCAGCCCCAGCATTTT. Its protein product is CASSIMDSNQPQHF.

This clone was counted once. The chain joins TRBV7-2 to TRBJ2-1, with D uncertain. V gave up 6 bases and J gave up 0 bases, with 9 bases separating them. The CDR3 is 14 amino acids. The germline gives CDR1 SGHTA, CDR2 FQGNSA. The CDR3 nucleotides are TGTGCCAGCAGTGGAGCCAGCTCCTACAATGAGCAGTTCTTC. Translated, it gives CASSGASSYNEQFF.

J is TRBJ2-7 and V is TRBV7-9, with TRBD1 identical over 9 bases. Germline V lookup: CDR1 SEHNR, CDR2 FQNEAQ (reference sequence). The CDR3 loop spans 16 amino acids. Trimming cost V 6 bases and J 0 bases; bases outside gene matches: 9. The CDR3 spells CASRGTGGKASYEQYF. For the CDR3, the DNA is TGTGCCAGCAGGGGTACAGGGGGCAAGGCCTCCTACGAGCAGTACTTC.

The chain employs TRBV21-1 and TRBJ1-5; the listed D gene, TRBD1, was not tested against the DNA. TRBV21-1 is classified as a pseudogene. CDR3 length: 14 residues. The chain's CDR3 is CASSPDRGNQPQHF. In DNA, the CDR3 is TGTGCCAGCAGCCCCGACAGGGGCAATCAGCCCCAGCATTTT.

CDR3 in DNA: TGCGCCAGCAGCCAGACCGGGACAGAATTTGAAAAACTGTTTTTT. This sequence encodes CASSQTGTEFEKLFF. The rearrangement uses TRBV4-1 and TRBJ1-4; 7 nucleotides align to TRBD1. Germline CDR1 is MGHRA and CDR2 is YSYEKL. Losses at the gene ends were 3 bases for V and 7 bases for J; bases not matched to a gene: 8. This CDR3 comprises 15 residues.

The chain couples TRBV21-1 to TRBJ1-2. TRBV21-1 is designated a pseudogene. This CDR3 has 14 residues. The CDR3 nucleotides are TGTGCCAGCAGCAAAGGAGGCGCCTGCTATGGCTACACCTTC. This translates into CASSKGGACYGYTF.

The chain combines TRBV2 with TRBJ1-6; D gene uncertain. Deletions cut 4 bases from V and 9 bases from J, with 7 bases between. CDR3 length equals 12 residues. Germline-derived CDR1 and CDR2 are SNHLY and FYNNEI. Written as DNA, the CDR3 is TGTGCCAGCAGTGTTATGGGTTCACCCCTCCACTTT. Residues: CASSVMGSPLHF.

The DNA for the CDR3 is TGTGCCAGCAGCTTTTTTCGGGACAGGCTGAACGAGCAGTACTTC. Its protein is CASSFFRDRLNEQYF. This chain uses TRBV7-8 with TRBJ2-7, with 8 positions matching TRBD1. The CDR3 covers 15 residues. The J segment lost 5 bases and the V segment lost 3 bases, leaving 9 bases of the junction unmatched. Germline V CDR1 and CDR2: SGHVS, FQNEAQ.

The CDR3 bases are TGTGCCAGCAGTTTCTCCTCGACTAGCGGGGGCCTCGTGACAGATACGCAGTATTTT. It specifies CASSFSSTSGGLVTDTQYF. The V gene is TRBV6-4, the J gene TRBJ2-3; 12 bases line up with TRBD2. V lost 5 bases, J lost 3 bases, and 15 bases stayed unmatched. The length of the CDR3 is 19 residues. The germline V gene has CDR1 MRHNA and CDR2 SNTAGT.

This clone was detected once. V usage is TRBV20-1 and J usage is TRBJ2-7, with a possible D match to TRBD2 (6 bases). Deletions cut 6 bases from V and 12 bases from J, with 18 bases between. CDR1 is DFQATT, CDR2 SNEGSKA, per germline (reference sequence). The CDR3 loop spans 11 amino acids. The CDR3 here is CSAEKDTSRYF. CDR3 nucleotide sequence: TGCAGTGCAGAAAAGGACACTAGCCGGTACTTC.

J is TRBJ1-1 and V is TRBV20-1; possibly TRBD1 for D (5 bases). The germline gives CDR1 DFQATT, CDR2 SNEGSKA (reference sequence). The CDR3 sequence is 11 residues long. V lost 3 bases and J 8 bases, leaving 10 bases between the germline ends. This CDR3 reads CSASRGEEAFF. The CDR3 nucleotides read TGCAGTGCTAGCCGGGGGGAAGAAGCTTTCTTT.

The V gene is TRBV6-4, the J gene TRBJ2-1, with 10 bases fitting TRBD2. The trim removed 5 bases at V and 3 bases at J, leaving 4 bases unmatched. This CDR3 is built from 15 residues. The germline gives CDR1 MRHNA, CDR2 SNTAGT. Here the CDR3 reads CASSSSSGGYNEQFF. CDR3 DNA sequence: TGTGCCAGCAGTTCCTCTAGCGGGGGCTACAATGAGCAGTTCTTC.

The gene calls are TRBV19 and TRBJ1-2; a weak D match, TRBD1 (6 bases). There are 15 residues in the CDR3. The ends were cut back, 5 bases at V and 7 bases at J, with 20 bases in the middle. Germline V gene lookup returns CDR1 LNHDA and CDR2 SQIVND (reference sequence). CDR3 residues: CASSLPDRLGVGYTF. CDR3 nucleotides: TGTGCCAGTAGTCTTCCCGACAGGTTAGGAGTTGGCTACACCTTC.

This clone was counted a single time. The chain couples TRBV25-1 to TRBJ1-4, with no clear D. Germline CDR1 MGHDK, CDR2 SYGVNS. This CDR3 region has 15 residues. V was pared by 3 bases and J by 3 bases, with 11 bases between. CDR3 sequence: CASSDSTAANEKLFF. As DNA, the CDR3 is TGTGCCAGCAGTGATAGTACCGCAGCTAATGAAAAACTGTTTTTT.